This TCR beta chain was captured in a study of T cells in Graves' hyperthyroidism and ophthalmopathy. Points on this clonotype: The antigen remains undetermined. A single base separates this from a much larger clone, so it may be a read error. Given the absence of the conserved phenylalanine or tryptophan at the CDR3 end, a read error is likely.

Amplification of TCR beta CDR3 regions used RNA as the template. RT-PCR in the first round (using the HTBI primer set) targeted the TCR CDR3. TCRdb analysed the multiplex PCR reads with MiXCR anew, one entry per CDR3 protein. In the table there are hundreds of thousands of distinct CDR3 sequences, just under 45% of which are singletons. Whole-study findings and limits: The authors' 13 V-J model separated ophthalmopathy from stable hyperthyroidism.

This clonotype was obtained from an adult man with Graves' disease, either hyperthyroidism or ophthalmopathy (not recorded which). The specimen sequenced was peripheral blood or thyroid tissue (not recorded which).

This CDR3 reads CASSVGWTPDYEQYL. The CDR3 DNA is TGTGCCAGCAGCGTAGGATGGACGCCTGACTACGAGCAGTACCTC. The chain is built from TRBV9 and TRBJ2-7; D unresolved. Deletions cut 0 bases from V and 3 bases from J, with 13 bases between. The CDR3 length is 15 residues. From germline, CDR1 is SGDLS and CDR2 YYNGEE.